This T cell receptor beta chain was obtained from a study of cytomegalovirus exposure and HLA in healthy donors. Findings and limits, study-wide: Cytomegalovirus association was assigned to approximately 180 TCR beta chains. Immune exposure data for these donors was limited to CMV serostatus.

With regard to this clone: Antigen unknown.

J lost 7 bases, V lost 3 bases, and 7 bases had no gene match. CDR3 length equals 14 residues. Germline V gene sequence: CDR1 SGDLS, CDR2 YYNGEE. The study ran its PCR with 60 Vbeta and 13 Jbeta primers. TCRdb's table, derived via immunoSEQ multiplex PCR, lists solely in-frame clones and lacks some. The table lists some 200,000 clones, 12% of them singletons. What was sequenced was PBMCs. The receptor was derived from a man aged 50 to 59 in good health and CMV-seropositive. V usage is TRBV9 and J usage is TRBJ1-5, with 7 bases identical to TRBD1. CDR3 sequence (DNA): TGTGCCAGCAGCGAAAATCCAGGGGGACAGCCCCAGCATTTT. Encoded protein: CASSENPGGQPQHF.